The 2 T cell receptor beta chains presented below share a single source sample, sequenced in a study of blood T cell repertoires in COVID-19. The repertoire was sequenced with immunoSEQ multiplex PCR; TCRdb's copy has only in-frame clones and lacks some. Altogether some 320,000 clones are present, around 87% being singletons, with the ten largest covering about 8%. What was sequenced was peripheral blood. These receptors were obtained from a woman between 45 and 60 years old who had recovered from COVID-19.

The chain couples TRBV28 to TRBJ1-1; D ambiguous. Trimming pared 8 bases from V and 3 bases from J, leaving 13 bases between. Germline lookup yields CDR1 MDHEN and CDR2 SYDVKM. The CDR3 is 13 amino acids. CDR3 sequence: CASGMSAYTEAFF. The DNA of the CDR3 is TGTGCCAGCGGAATGAGCGCCTACACTGAAGCTTTCTTT.

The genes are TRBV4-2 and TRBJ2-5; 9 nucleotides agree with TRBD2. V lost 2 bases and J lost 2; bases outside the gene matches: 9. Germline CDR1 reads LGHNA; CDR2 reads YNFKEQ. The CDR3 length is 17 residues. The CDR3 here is CASSQQKTSGTQETQYF. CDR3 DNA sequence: TGTGCCAGCAGCCAACAAAAGACTAGCGGAACTCAAGAGACCCAGTACTTC.